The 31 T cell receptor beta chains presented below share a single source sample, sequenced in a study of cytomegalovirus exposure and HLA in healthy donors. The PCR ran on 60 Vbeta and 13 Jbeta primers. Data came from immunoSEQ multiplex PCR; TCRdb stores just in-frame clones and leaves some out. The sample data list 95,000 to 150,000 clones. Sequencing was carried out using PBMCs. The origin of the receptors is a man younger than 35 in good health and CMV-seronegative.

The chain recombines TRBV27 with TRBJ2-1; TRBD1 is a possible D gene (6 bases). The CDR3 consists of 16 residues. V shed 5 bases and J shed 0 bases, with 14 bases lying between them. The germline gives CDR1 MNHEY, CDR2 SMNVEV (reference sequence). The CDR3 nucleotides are TGTGCCAGCAGTCACACAGGGTTTGCCTCCTACAATGAGCAGTTCTTC. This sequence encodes CASSHTGFASYNEQFF.

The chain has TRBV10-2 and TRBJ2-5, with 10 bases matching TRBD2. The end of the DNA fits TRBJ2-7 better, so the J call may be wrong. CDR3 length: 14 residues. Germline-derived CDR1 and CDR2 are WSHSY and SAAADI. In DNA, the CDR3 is TGCGCCAGCAAAAAGCCCGGGACTAGCGACGAGCAGTACTTC. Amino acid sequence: CASKKPGTSDEQYF.

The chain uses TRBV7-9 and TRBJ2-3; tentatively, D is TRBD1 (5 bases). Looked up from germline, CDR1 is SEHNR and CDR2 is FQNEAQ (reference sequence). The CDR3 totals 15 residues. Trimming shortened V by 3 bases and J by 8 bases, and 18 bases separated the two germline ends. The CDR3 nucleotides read TGTGCCAGCAGCTTGTCTGAACAGGCAACCGGTACGCAGTATTTT. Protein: CASSLSEQATGTQYF.

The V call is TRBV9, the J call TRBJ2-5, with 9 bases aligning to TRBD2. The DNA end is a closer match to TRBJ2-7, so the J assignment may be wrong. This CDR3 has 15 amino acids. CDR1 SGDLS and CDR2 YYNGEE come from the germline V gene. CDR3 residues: CASSVGAGGGYEQYF. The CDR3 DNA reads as TGTGCCAGCAGCGTGGGCGCGGGAGGGGGGTACGAGCAGTACTTC.

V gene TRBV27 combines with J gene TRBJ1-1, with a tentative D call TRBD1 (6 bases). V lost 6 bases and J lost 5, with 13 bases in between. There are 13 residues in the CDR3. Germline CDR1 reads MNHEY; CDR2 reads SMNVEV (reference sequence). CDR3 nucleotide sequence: TGTGCCAGCAGCGCAACAGGGTATACTGAAGCTTTCTTT. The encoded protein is CASSATGYTEAFF.

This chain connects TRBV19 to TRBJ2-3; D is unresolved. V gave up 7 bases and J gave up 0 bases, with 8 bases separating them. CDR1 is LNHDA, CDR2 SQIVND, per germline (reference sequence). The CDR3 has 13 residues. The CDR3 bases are TGTGCCAGTAAAGGCAGGAGCACAGATACGCAGTATTTT. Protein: CASKGRSTDTQYF.

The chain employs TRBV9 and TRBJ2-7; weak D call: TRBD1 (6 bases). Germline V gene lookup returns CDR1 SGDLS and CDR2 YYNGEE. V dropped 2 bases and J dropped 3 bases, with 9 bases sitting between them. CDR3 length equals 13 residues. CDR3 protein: CASSVGQNYEQYF. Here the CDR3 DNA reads TGTGCCAGCAGCGTCGGACAGAACTACGAGCAGTACTTC.

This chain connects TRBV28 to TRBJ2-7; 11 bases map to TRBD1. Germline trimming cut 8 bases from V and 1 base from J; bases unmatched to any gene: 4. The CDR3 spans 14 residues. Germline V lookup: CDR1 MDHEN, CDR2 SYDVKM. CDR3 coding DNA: TGTGCCAGCCATGGACAGGGGGCGTCCTACGAGCAGTACTTC. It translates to CASHGQGASYEQYF.

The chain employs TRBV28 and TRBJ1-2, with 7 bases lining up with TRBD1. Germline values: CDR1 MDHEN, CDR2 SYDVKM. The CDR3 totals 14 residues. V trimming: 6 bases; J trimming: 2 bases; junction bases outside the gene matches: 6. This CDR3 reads CASRRRTGNYGYTF. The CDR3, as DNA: TGTGCCAGCAGACGGAGGACAGGAAACTATGGCTACACCTTC.

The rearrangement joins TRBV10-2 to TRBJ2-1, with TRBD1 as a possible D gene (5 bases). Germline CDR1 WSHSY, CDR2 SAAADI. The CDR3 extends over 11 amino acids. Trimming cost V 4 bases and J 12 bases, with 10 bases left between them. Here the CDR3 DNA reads TGCGCCAGCAGTGTACAAAGGGGGCAGTTCTTC. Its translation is CASSVQRGQFF.

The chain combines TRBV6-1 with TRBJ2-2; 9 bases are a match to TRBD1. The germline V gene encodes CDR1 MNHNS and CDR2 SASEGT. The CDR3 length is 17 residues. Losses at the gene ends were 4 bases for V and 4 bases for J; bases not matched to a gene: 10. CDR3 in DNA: TGTGCCAGCAGTGCACAAATCGGGACAGGGACCACCGGGGAGCTGTTTTTT. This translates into CASSAQIGTGTTGELFF.

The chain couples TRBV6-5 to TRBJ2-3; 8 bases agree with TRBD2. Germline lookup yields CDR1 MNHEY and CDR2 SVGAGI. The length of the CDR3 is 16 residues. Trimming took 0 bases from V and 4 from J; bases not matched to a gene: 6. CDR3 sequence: CASSYSFAGGADTQYF. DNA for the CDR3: TGTGCCAGCAGTTACTCTTTTGCGGGGGGAGCAGATACGCAGTATTTT.

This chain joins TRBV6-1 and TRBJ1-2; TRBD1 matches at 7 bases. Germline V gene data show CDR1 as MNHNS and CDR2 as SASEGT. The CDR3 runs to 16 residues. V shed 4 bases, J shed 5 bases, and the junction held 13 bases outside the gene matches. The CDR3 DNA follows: TGTGCCAGCAGTGCGATGACAGGGAGACCCGGGTATGGCTACACCTTC. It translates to CASSAMTGRPGYGYTF.

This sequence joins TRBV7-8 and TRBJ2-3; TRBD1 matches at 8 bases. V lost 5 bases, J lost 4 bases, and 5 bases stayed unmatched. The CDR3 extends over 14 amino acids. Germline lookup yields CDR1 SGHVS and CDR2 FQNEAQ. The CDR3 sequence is CASSQRTGPDTQYF. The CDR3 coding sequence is TGTGCCAGCAGCCAAAGGACAGGGCCAGATACGCAGTATTTT.

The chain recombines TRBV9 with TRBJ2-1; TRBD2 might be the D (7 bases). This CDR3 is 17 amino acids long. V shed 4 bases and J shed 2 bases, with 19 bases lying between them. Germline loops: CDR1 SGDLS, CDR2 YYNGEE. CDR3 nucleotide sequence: TGTGCCAGCAGCCTTGGTCATGGGGGGGCCGCCTACAATGAGCAGTTCTTC. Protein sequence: CASSLGHGGAAYNEQFF.

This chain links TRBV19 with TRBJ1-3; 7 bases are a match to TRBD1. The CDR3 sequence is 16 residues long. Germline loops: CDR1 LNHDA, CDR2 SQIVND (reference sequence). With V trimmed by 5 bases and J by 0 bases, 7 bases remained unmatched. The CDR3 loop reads CASSGTGTVSGNTIYF. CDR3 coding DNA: TGTGCCAGTAGTGGGACCGGGACAGTCTCTGGAAACACCATATATTTT.

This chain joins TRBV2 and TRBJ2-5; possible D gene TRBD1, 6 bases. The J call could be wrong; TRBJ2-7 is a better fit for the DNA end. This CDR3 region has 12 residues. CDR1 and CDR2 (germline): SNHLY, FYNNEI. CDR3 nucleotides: TGTGCCACTAGGACAGTCAGCTACGAGCAGTACTTC. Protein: CATRTVSYEQYF.

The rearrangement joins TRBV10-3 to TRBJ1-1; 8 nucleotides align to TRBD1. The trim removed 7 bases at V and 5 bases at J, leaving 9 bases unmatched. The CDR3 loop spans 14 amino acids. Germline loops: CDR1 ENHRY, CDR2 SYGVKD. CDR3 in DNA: TGTGCCATCACCGGGACAGGAGAAAGGACTGAAGCTTTCTTT. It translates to CAITGTGERTEAFF.

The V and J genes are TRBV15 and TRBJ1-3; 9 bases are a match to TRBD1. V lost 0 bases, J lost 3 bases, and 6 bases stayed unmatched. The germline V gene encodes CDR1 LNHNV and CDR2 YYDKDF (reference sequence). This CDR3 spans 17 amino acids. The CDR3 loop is CATSREQGAHSGNTIYF. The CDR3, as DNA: TGTGCCACCAGCAGAGAACAGGGGGCGCATAGTGGAAACACCATATATTTT.

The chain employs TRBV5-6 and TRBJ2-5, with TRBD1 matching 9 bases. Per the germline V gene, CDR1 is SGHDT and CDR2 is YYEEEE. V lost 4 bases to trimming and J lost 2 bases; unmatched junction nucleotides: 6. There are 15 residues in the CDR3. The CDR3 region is CASSGTGSVQETQYF. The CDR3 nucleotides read TGTGCCAGCAGCGGGACAGGGTCGGTTCAAGAGACCCAGTACTTC.

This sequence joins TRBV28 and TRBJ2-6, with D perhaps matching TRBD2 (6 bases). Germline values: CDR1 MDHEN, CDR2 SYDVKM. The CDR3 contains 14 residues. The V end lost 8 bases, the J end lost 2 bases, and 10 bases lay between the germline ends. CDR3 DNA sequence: TGTGCCAGCGGGGGGTATGCTGGGGCCAACGTCCTGACTTTC. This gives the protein CASGGYAGANVLTF.

This CDR3 reads CSVEWDNMNTEAFF. The DNA of the CDR3 is TGCAGCGTTGAATGGGACAACATGAACACTGAAGCTTTCTTT. The rearrangement links TRBV29-1 to TRBJ1-1; tentatively, D is TRBD1 (6 bases). Germline CDR1 and CDR2: SQVTM and ANQGSEA. There are 14 residues in the CDR3. V was pared by 2 bases and J by 0 bases, with 10 bases between.

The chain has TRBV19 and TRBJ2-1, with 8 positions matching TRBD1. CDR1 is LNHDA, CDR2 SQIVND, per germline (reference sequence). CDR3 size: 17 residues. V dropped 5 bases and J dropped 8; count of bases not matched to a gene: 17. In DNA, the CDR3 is TGTGCCAGTAGTGAAGCAGGGGGCGGCGGCAGGCGCGATGAGCAGTTCTTC. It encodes CASSEAGGGGRRDEQFF.

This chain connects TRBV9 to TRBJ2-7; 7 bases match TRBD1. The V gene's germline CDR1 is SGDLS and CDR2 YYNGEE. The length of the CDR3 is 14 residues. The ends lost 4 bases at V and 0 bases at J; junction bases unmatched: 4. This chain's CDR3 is CASSMGTASYEQYF. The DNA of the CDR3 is TGTGCCAGCAGCATGGGGACAGCCTCCTACGAGCAGTACTTC. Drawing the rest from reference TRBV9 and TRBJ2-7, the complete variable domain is DSGVTQTPKHLITATGQRVTLRCSPRSGDLSVYWYQQSLDQGLQFLIQYYNGEERAKGNILERFSAQQFPDLHSELNLSSLELGDSALYFCASSMGTASYEQYFGPGTRLTVT.

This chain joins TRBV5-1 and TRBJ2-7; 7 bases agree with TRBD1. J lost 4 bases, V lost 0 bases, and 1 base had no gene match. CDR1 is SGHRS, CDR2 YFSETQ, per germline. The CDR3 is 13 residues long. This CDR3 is CASSLEGQYEQYF. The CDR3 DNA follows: TGCGCCAGCAGCTTGGAGGGACAGTACGAGCAGTACTTC.

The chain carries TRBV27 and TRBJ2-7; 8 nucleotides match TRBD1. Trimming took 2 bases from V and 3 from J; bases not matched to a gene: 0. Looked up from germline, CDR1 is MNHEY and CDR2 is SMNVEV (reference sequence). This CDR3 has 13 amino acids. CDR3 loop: CASSLGTGYEQYF. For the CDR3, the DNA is TGTGCCAGCAGTTTAGGGACAGGCTACGAGCAGTACTTC.

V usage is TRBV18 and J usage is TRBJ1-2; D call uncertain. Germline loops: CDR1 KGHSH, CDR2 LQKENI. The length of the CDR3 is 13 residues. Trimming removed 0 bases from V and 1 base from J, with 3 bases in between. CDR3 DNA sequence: TGTGCCAGCTCACCACCGAGTAACTATGGCTACACCTTC. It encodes CASSPPSNYGYTF.

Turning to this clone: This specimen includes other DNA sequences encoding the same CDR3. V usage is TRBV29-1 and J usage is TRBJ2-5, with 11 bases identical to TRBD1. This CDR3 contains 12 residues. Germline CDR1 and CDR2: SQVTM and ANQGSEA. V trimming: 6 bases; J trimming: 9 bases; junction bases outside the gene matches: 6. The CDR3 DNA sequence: TGCAGCGTGAAGGGACAGGGGGAGGCCCAGTACTTC. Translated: CSVKGQGEAQYF. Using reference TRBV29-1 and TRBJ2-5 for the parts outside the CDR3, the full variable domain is SAVISQKPSRDICQRGTSLTIQCQVDSQVTMMFWYRQQPGQSLTLIATANQGSEATYESGFVIDKFPISRPNLTFSTLTVSNMSPEDSSIYLCSVKGQGEAQYFGPGTRLLVL.

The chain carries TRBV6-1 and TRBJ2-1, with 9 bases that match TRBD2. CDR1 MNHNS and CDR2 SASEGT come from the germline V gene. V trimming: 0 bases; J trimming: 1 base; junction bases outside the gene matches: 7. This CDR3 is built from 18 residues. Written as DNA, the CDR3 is TGTGCCAGCAGTGAAGCTATGACTCTAGCGGGGTCCTACAATGAGCAGTTCTTC. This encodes CASSEAMTLAGSYNEQFF.

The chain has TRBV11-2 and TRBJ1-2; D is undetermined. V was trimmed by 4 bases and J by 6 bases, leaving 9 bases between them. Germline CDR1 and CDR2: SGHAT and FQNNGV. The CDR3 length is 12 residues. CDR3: CASSSNENGYTF. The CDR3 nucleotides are TGTGCCAGCAGCTCCAACGAGAATGGCTACACCTTC. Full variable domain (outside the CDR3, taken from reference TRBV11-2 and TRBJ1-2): EAGVAQSPRYKIIEKRQSVAFWCNPISGHATLYWYQQILGQGPKLLIQFQNNGVVDDSQLPKDRFSAERLKGVDSTLKIQPAKLEDSAVYLCASSSNENGYTFGSGTRLTVV.

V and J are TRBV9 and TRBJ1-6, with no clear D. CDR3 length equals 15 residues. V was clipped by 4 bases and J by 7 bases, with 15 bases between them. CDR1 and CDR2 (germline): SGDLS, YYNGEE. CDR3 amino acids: CASSPFGRGNSPLHF. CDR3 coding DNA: TGTGCCAGCAGCCCATTTGGAAGAGGGAATTCACCCCTCCACTTT.